This T cell receptor beta chain was found in a study of cytomegalovirus exposure and HLA in healthy donors. This clone was counted only a few times. Its antigen remains unidentified. Study findings and constraints: As a later analysis showed, a missense DCLRE1C variant was linked to trimming of TCR beta V- and J-genes. When presence/absence was analysed, sequencing depth was taken to be roughly uniform across donors.

With 60 Vbeta and 13 Jbeta primers, the PCR was carried out. Sequencing was performed with immunoSEQ multiplex PCR; in TCRdb, only in-frame clones are kept and a portion is missing. Of under 150,000 clones in the sample, 67% are singletons; the top ten hold 8% to 10%. The length of the CDR3 is 16 residues. Per germline, CDR1 SGHRS and CDR2 YFSETQ. J was trimmed by 6 bases and V by 2 bases; bases with no gene match: 6. V gene TRBV5-1 combines with J gene TRBJ1-6; 9 positions match TRBD1. The sequenced sample consisted of PBMCs. This clonotype was sampled from a man aged 18-30 years in good health and CMV-seropositive. The CDR3, as DNA: TGCGCCAGCAGCTTTAGATCGGGACAGGGTAATTCACCCCTCCACTTT. It is translated as CASSFRSGQGNSPLHF. Full variable domain (outside the CDR3, taken from reference TRBV5-1 and TRBJ1-6): KAGVTQTPRYLIKTRGQQVTLSCSPISGHRSVSWYQQTPGQGLQFLFEYFSETQRNKGNFPGRFSGRQFSNSRSEMNVSTLELGDSALYLCASSFRSGQGNSPLHFGNGTRLTVT.